Listed here are 7 T cell receptor beta chains from one sample, sequenced in a study of patients and donors after allogeneic stem cell transplantation. TCRdb re-called the RT-PCR reads through MiXCR, storing one row per CDR3 protein. In the table there are 28,000 or so distinct CDR3 sequences, about 6.5% of which are singletons. Material for sequencing was blood, either unsorted or a sorted T cell fraction (not recorded which). Receptors originate from a human donor who was either an allogeneic HSCT recipient or a stem cell or donor lymphocyte infusion donor (not recorded which). It is not recorded whose cells these are; they may come from a transplant donor.

This chain joins TRBV20-1 and TRBJ2-3, with 11 bases that match TRBD2. Per germline, CDR1 DFQATT and CDR2 SNEGSKA (reference sequence). This CDR3 is built from 16 residues. The junction had 11 bases not matched to a gene; V was cut back by 6 bases and J by 3 bases. In nucleotides, the CDR3 is TGCAGTGCCCCATTACTAGCGGGAGCTCGTACAGATACGCAGTATTTT. Protein product: CSAPLLAGARTDTQYF.

About this clonotype itself: This may be a read error: a much more frequent sequence differs by one nucleotide. V and J are TRBV6-6 and TRBJ2-2; perhaps TRBD1 as D (6 bases). This CDR3 has 16 residues. CDR1 and CDR2 from the germline V gene are MNHNY and SVGAGI (reference sequence). The CDR3 DNA follows: TGTGCCAGCAATTCTCCCGGGACAACGAACTCCGGGGAGCTGTTTTTT. This codes for CASNSPGTTNSGELFF.

In this sample, this clonotype turned up many times. The CDR3 here is CASSAPGGNSPLHF. In DNA form, the CDR3 reads TGTGCCAGCTCTGCTCCGGGAGGTAATTCACCCCTCCACTTT. The chain joins TRBV25-1 to TRBJ1-6; D call uncertain. The V end lost 8 bases, the J end lost 6 bases, and 14 bases lay between the germline ends. CDR1 is MGHDK, CDR2 SYGVNS, per germline. The CDR3 length is 14 residues.

There are a few counts of this clonotype. DNA of the CDR3: TGTGCCAGCGTTTTGGCGGGAGGGCCTTTTAATGAGCAGTTCTTC. Translating gives CASVLAGGPFNEQFF. The chain has TRBV21-1 and TRBJ2-1; no check of the table's D call, TRBD2, against the DNA was made. TRBV21-1 is a listed pseudogene. This CDR3 comprises 15 residues.

Turning to this clonotype: A read error may be the cause here, since a much bigger clone is one base away. This chain uses TRBV6-6 with TRBJ2-7; maybe TRBD1 (6 bases). The CDR3 runs 13 residues. The V end was cut by 6 bases, the J end by 6 bases, with 15 bases between. In germline, CDR1 is MNHNY, CDR2 SVGAGI (reference sequence). CDR3: CASRLDRNAEQYF. The CDR3 DNA reads as TGTGCCAGCAGACTAGACAGGAATGCCGAGCAGTACTTC.

This clonotype showed up many times. The rearrangement joins TRBV6-2 or TRBV6-3 to TRBJ1-2; possibly TRBD1 for D (5 bases). The V gene lost 4 bases and the J gene lost 4 bases, with 13 bases spanning the gap. The CDR3 has 14 amino acids. Germline loops: CDR1 MNHEY, CDR2 SVGEGT. Written as DNA, the CDR3 is TGTGCCAGCAGTTTCGCCGGGACGGGCTATGGCTACACCTTC. Translation gives CASSFAGTGYGYTF.

This clonotype was counted many times. The chain joins TRBV20-1 to TRBJ1-1; D is undetermined. Germline assignment: CDR1 DFQATT and CDR2 SNEGSKA (reference sequence). The CDR3 has 8 residues. CDR3 loop: CKATEAFF. CDR3 bases: TGCAAGGCTACTGAAGCTTTCTTT.